This entry is about one T cell receptor (beta chain). Its antigen is not known. Other DNA sequences from this sample encode an identical CDR3 as well. The sample belongs to a study of beta chain features in type 1 diabetes. Study overall: Sorted cells examined across all samples numbered approximately 100 million. Findings and caveats of the study: Researchers report that Type 1 diabetes patients had moderately but significantly shorter TCRB CDR3s across all four CD4+ subsets. Shorter templates might be favored by PCR, equally in patients and controls.

The whole isolated RNA underwent reverse transcription, so sequencing captured expressed TCRB transcripts. Generated by immunoSEQ multiplex PCR, the TCRdb table keeps only in-frame clones and is missing some. Seen here are a few hundred thousand clones, roughly 12% observed once, and the top ten hold about 0.01%. Each of the CD4+ naive, central memory, regulatory and stem cell-like memory populations was sorted via CD45RO/CCR7/CD25/CD127/CD95/CD27. The receptor was isolated from a woman between 18 and 30 years old with type 1 diabetes. The material sequenced was naive CD4+ T cells from blood.

The CDR3 region is CASSPAGDGYTF. The CDR3 DNA is TGTGCCAGCTCGCCCGCGGGAGATGGCTACACCTTC. The V gene is TRBV18, the J gene TRBJ1-2; D is undetermined. The length of the CDR3 is 12 residues. Germline V gene lookup returns CDR1 KGHSH and CDR2 LQKENI. The ends were cut back, 6 bases at V and 6 bases at J, with 11 bases in the middle.